The 2 T cell receptor beta chains presented below share a single source sample, sequenced in a study of cytomegalovirus exposure and HLA in healthy donors. PCR amplification relied on 60 Vbeta primers (plus 13 Jbeta primers). Sequencing used immunoSEQ multiplex PCR; TCRdb keeps in-frame clones, though not all of them. Its table lists 60,000 to 90,000 clones. Sample: PBMCs. These receptor sequences come from a woman in her thirties or forties in good health and CMV-seropositive.

This sequence joins TRBV25-1 and TRBJ1-1; 8 positions match TRBD1. Germline CDR1 and CDR2: MGHDK and SYGVNS. V shed 5 bases and J 3 bases; nucleotides not matched to a gene: 5. The CDR3 is 14 residues long. CDR3 sequence: CASSRQGLHTEAFF. The CDR3 coding sequence is TGTGCCAGCAGTCGACAGGGGTTACACACTGAAGCTTTCTTT.

The chain joins TRBV10-3 to TRBJ1-1; a weak D match, TRBD1 (5 bases). Germline assignment: CDR1 ENHRY and CDR2 SYGVKD. The V gene lost 0 bases and the J gene lost 0 bases, with 8 bases spanning the gap. The CDR3 has 15 residues. CDR3 protein: CAISESSGMNTEAFF. The CDR3 DNA follows: TGTGCCATCAGTGAGTCGTCAGGGATGAACACTGAAGCTTTCTTT.